This TCR beta chain derives from a study of cytomegalovirus exposure and HLA in healthy donors. About the study: A later analysis reported the 95 to 150 validation repertoires used the same platform as the 550 to 800 first-cohort repertoires. Findings and limits, study-wide: Some public TCRs appeared in many individuals, while most sequences were rare. As confirmed in vitro, three CMV-associated chains were specific for CMV antigens.

Trimming left V 0 bases short and J 3 bases short, with 14 bases between. This CDR3 region has 16 residues. CDR1 MGHRA and CDR2 YSYEKL come from the germline V gene. This clone has only one observation. Its antigen is undetermined. Sequenced by immunoSEQ multiplex PCR; TCRdb stores in-frame clones only, minus some. Altogether 100,000 to 150,000 clones are present, 89% being singletons, with the ten largest covering roughly 2%. This sequence originates from a young woman in good health and CMV-seronegative. The sample taken for sequencing was PBMCs. V and J are TRBV4-1 and TRBJ1-1; D might be TRBD1 (6 bases). CDR3 DNA: TGCGCCAGCAGCCAAGACCCCACAGGGTTATACACTGAAGCTTTCTTT. Its protein is CASSQDPTGLYTEAFF.